The 23 T cell receptor beta chains below were found in one sample sequenced in a study of technical replicates of blood from several donors (dated by TCRdb to about 2017). The method was the immunoSEQ multiplex PCR assay. Held by TCRdb, this immuneACCESS table contains in-frame sequences only and omits some clones. Under half of the omission traces to an unresolved V gene where checked; the cause of the rest is unknown. The sample contains tens of thousands of clones, 94% of them found a single time. Together, the top ten hold around 0.2% of the sample. Sequencing was done on a sample of T cells isolated from PBMCs. The receptors here all came from a human donor in good health.

In its sample, this clone was seen once. The J gene is TRBJ1-4, the V gene TRBV29-1; 12 bases match TRBD1. V trimming: 5 bases; J trimming: 6 bases; junction bases outside the gene matches: 7. The CDR3 spans 15 residues. The germline V gene encodes CDR1 SQVTM and CDR2 ANQGSEA. The CDR3: CSVTGTGGADEKLFF. DNA for the CDR3: TGCAGCGTTACGGGGACAGGGGGCGCAGATGAAAAACTGTTTTTT.

The J gene is TRBJ2-5, the V gene TRBV11-1; 10 bases are shared with TRBD1. Germline CDR1 reads SGHAT; CDR2 reads FQDESV (reference sequence). V lost 7 bases, J lost 5 bases, and 10 bases stayed unmatched. This CDR3 is built from 15 residues. In DNA, the CDR3 is TGTGCCAGCAAGGTCGGAGACAGGGGGCTGGAGACCCAGTACTTC. This sequence encodes CASKVGDRGLETQYF.

The sample holds one count of this clone. This sequence joins TRBV12-5 and TRBJ2-4, with D tentatively TRBD1 (6 bases). The V and J ends lost 7 bases and 0 bases respectively, with 13 bases between them. This CDR3 is built from 15 residues. CDR1 LGHNT and CDR2 FRNRAP come from the germline V gene. The DNA for the CDR3 is TGTGCTAGTGTCCAGGGGATGGCAGCCAAAAACATTCAGTACTTC. Amino acids: CASVQGMAAKNIQYF.

The CDR3 region has the DNA TGCGCCAGCAGTGAACCGGAGACAGGGGTAACTGAAGCTTTCTTT. This codes for CASSEPETGVTEAFF. The chain is built from TRBV5-1 and TRBJ1-1; 8 nucleotides line up with TRBD1. Germline V lookup: CDR1 SGHRS, CDR2 YFSETQ. The CDR3 length is 15 residues. The V segment lost 5 bases and the J segment 5 bases; nucleotides outside the gene matches: 11.

CDR3 sequence (DNA): TGTGCCAGCACCTCGACGTCCGTAGCGGGGGGCTACACCTTC. Translation: CASTSTSVAGGYTF. The chain combines TRBV6-5 with TRBJ1-2; D gene uncertain. This CDR3 spans 14 amino acids. V gave up 7 bases and J gave up 8 bases, with 20 bases separating them. The germline V gene encodes CDR1 MNHEY and CDR2 SVGAGI.

This clone was seen a single time. The J gene is TRBJ1-5, the V gene TRBV5-5; no reliable D call. This CDR3 has 13 residues. Germline V gives CDR1 SGHKS, CDR2 YYEKEE (reference sequence). Trimming left V 2 bases short and J 4 bases short, with 7 bases between. This CDR3 is CASSLQYNQPQHF. DNA for the CDR3: TGTGCCAGCAGCTTACAGTATAATCAGCCCCAGCATTTT.

J is TRBJ2-3 and V is TRBV6-5; TRBD1 agrees at 10 bases. CDR3 length: 14 amino acids. V lost 10 bases, J lost 2 bases, and 6 bases stayed unmatched. In germline, CDR1 is MNHEY, CDR2 SVGAGI. CDR3 amino acids: CATGGTGVTDTQYF. The CDR3 nucleotides are TGTGCCACGGGGGGGACAGGGGTCACAGATACGCAGTATTTT.

This sequence joins TRBV7-8 and TRBJ2-7, with 8 bases that match TRBD2. V lost 4 bases, J lost 0 bases, and 2 bases stayed unmatched. This CDR3 has 14 residues. CDR1 is SGHVS and CDR2 is FQNEAQ in the germline V gene. CDR3 protein: CASSSSGGSYEQYF. As DNA, the CDR3 is TGTGCCAGCAGCTCGAGCGGGGGCTCCTACGAGCAGTACTTC.

J is TRBJ1-1 and V is TRBV5-1; D might be TRBD1 (6 bases). Deletions cut 0 bases from V and 1 base from J, with 13 bases between. Germline CDR1 reads SGHRS; CDR2 reads YFSETQ. This CDR3 comprises 16 residues. CDR3 DNA: TGCGCCAGCAGCTTGGGACAGGTAGACACGAACACTGAAGCTTTCTTT. The encoded protein is CASSLGQVDTNTEAFF.

The chain couples TRBV7-2 to TRBJ2-3; 13 nucleotides align to TRBD2. Unmatched junction bases numbered 4, after V lost 4 bases and J lost 0 bases. The CDR3 consists of 17 residues. The germline gives CDR1 SGHTA, CDR2 FQGNSA. This chain's CDR3 is CASSSTGLAGSTDTQYF. The CDR3 DNA sequence: TGTGCCAGCAGCTCTACGGGACTAGCGGGGAGCACAGATACGCAGTATTTT.

The rearrangement uses TRBV11-3 and TRBJ2-2; 8 bases match TRBD1. J gave up 7 bases and V 1 base, and 8 bases lay outside the gene matches. This CDR3 contains 16 residues. Per germline, CDR1 SGHNT and CDR2 YENEEA. The CDR3, as DNA: TGTGCCAGCAGCTTAGGAATCAGGGGGCACGGCGGGGAGCTGTTTTTT. Its protein is CASSLGIRGHGGELFF.

In DNA, the CDR3 is TGTGCCAGCAGTTTATTAGCGACCACGGCCGACGGTACTGAGCAGTTCTTC. As protein: CASSLLATTADGTEQFF. This rearrangement joins TRBV28 to TRBJ2-1; a weak D match, TRBD2 (5 bases). Between the trimmed V and J ends, which lost 1 base and 9 bases, there was a span of 22 bases. This CDR3 has 17 residues. From germline, CDR1 is MDHEN and CDR2 SYDVKM.

V and J are TRBV28 and TRBJ1-5, with 7 bases identical to TRBD1. Trimming cost V 7 bases and J 2 bases; bases outside gene matches: 11. Germline CDR1 is MDHEN and CDR2 is SYDVKM. The CDR3 runs 16 residues. The CDR3 here is CASTQLGTVGNQPQHF. The CDR3 coding sequence is TGTGCCAGCACCCAACTCGGGACAGTAGGCAATCAGCCCCAGCATTTT.

The chain carries TRBV28 and TRBJ2-3; 10 bases are shared with TRBD2. There are 17 residues in the CDR3. Germline CDR1 and CDR2: MDHEN and SYDVKM. V lost 4 bases, J lost 0 bases, and 7 bases stayed unmatched. The CDR3 nucleotides read TGTGCCAGCAGTTCGACTAGCGGGCCGTTCAGCACAGATACGCAGTATTTT. Protein product: CASSSTSGPFSTDTQYF.

The chain couples TRBV7-6 to TRBJ2-1, with 11 bases fitting TRBD2. The ends lost 1 base at V and 10 bases at J; junction bases unmatched: 12. This CDR3 comprises 17 residues. The germline gives CDR1 SGHVS, CDR2 FNYEAQ. In nucleotides, the CDR3 is TGTGCCAGCAGCTTAGGAGTAGCGGGGGGGATCGCACGGGAGCAGTTCTTC. It specifies CASSLGVAGGIAREQFF.

This chain connects TRBV28 to TRBJ2-5; tentative D call: TRBD2 (5 bases). The DNA end lines up better with TRBJ2-7; the J call may be wrong. Per germline, CDR1 MDHEN and CDR2 SYDVKM. The CDR3 spans 12 residues. The CDR3 sequence is CASGSASYEQYF. DNA for the CDR3: TGTGCCAGCGGTAGCGCTTCCTACGAGCAGTACTTC.

The rearrangement links TRBV6-5 to TRBJ1-1; 12 nucleotides line up with TRBD1. J gave up 4 bases and V 2 bases, and 5 bases lay outside the gene matches. Looked up from germline, CDR1 is MNHEY and CDR2 is SVGAGI. This CDR3 has 16 amino acids. The CDR3 loop is CASSYTRDRGLTEAFF. CDR3 nucleotides: TGTGCCAGCAGTTACACGAGGGACAGGGGGCTCACTGAAGCTTTCTTT.

The CDR3 coding sequence is TGTGCCAGCAGCCCCGGAGGTGGGAACGTTTTCTATGAGCAGTTCTTC. Protein: CASSPGGGNVFYEQFF. The rearrangement joins TRBV11-3 to TRBJ2-1, with D possibly TRBD2 on 5 matching bases. CDR1 and CDR2 (germline): SGHNT, YENEEA. This CDR3 contains 16 residues. V gave up 5 bases and J gave up 8 bases, with 22 bases separating them.

This clone was seen a single time. This rearrangement joins TRBV5-1 to TRBJ1-4, with 9 bases that match TRBD1. V trimming: 4 bases; J trimming: 5 bases; junction bases outside the gene matches: 6. The CDR3 sequence is 15 residues long. Germline lookup yields CDR1 SGHRS and CDR2 YFSETQ. In DNA form, the CDR3 reads TGCGCCAGCAGCCTACAGGGGGCTTTGAATGAAAAACTGTTTTTT. Protein sequence: CASSLQGALNEKLFF.

DNA of the CDR3: TGTGCCAGCAGCCGGGACTTTGAGGAAAAACTGTTTTTT. It encodes CASSRDFEEKLFF. V and J are TRBV11-1 and TRBJ1-4; tentatively, D is TRBD1 (5 bases). The CDR3 has 13 residues. Trimming shortened V by 5 bases and J by 8 bases, and 12 bases separated the two germline ends. Germline-derived CDR1 and CDR2 are SGHAT and FQDESV (reference sequence).

The chain has TRBV7-9 and TRBJ2-3; D unclear. This CDR3 region has 14 residues. Trimming removed 5 bases at V and 4 bases at J, with 13 bases between. Per the germline V gene, CDR1 is SEHNR and CDR2 is FQNEAQ (reference sequence). CDR3 residues: CASSPASFADTQYF. DNA for the CDR3: TGTGCCAGCAGCCCCGCGAGTTTTGCAGATACGCAGTATTTT.

This sequence joins TRBV5-1 and TRBJ2-5, with D tentatively TRBD2 (6 bases). V shed 1 base and J shed 5 bases, with 15 bases lying between them. Germline-derived CDR1 and CDR2 are SGHRS and YFSETQ. There are 15 residues in the CDR3. The CDR3: CASSLNGGALETQYF. The CDR3 bases are TGCGCCAGCAGCTTGAACGGGGGTGCTCTCGAGACCCAGTACTTC.

The chain's CDR3 is CASSVTTEVSLRTDTQYF. The CDR3 nucleotides are TGTGCCAGCAGCGTCACAACTGAAGTGTCCTTGAGGACAGATACGCAGTATTTT. J is TRBJ2-3 and V is TRBV9; D is unclear. This CDR3 has 18 residues. Trimming removed 2 bases from V and 3 bases from J, with 22 bases in between. The germline CDR1 and CDR2 sequences are SGDLS and YYNGEE.